The 12 T cell receptor beta chains below all came from one sample that was sequenced in a study of neurological immune-mediated disorders. MiXCR, run by TCRdb on the 5' RACE reads, gives a single entry per CDR3 protein. In the table there are 70,000 to 90,000 distinct CDR3 sequences, about 5% of which are singletons. Time point defined: longitudinal time-point 2. Sequencing used PBMCs. These receptor sequences come from a woman aged 55-70 years with multiple sclerosis.

Comments on this clonotype: Given a much more abundant clone one base away, this may be a read error. The CDR3 protein is CASRPPGQGRGTQYF. CDR3 in DNA: TGTGCCAGCAGACCCCCGGGACAGGGTCGAGGGACCCAGTACTTC. This chain links TRBV25-1 with TRBJ2-5; TRBD1 matches 9 bases. Germline-derived CDR1 and CDR2 are MGHDK and SYGVNS. The CDR3 sequence is 15 residues long. Trimming took 6 bases from V and 7 from J; bases not matched to a gene: 12.

This clonotype appeared many times. The chain combines TRBV9 with TRBJ1-1; a weak D match, TRBD1 (6 bases). V lost 0 bases and J 0 bases, leaving 12 bases between the germline ends. The CDR3 is made up of 16 amino acids. The germline V gene encodes CDR1 SGDLS and CDR2 YYNGEE. CDR3 DNA: TGTGCCAGCAGCGTAGGAGGGGGACCGCTGAACACTGAAGCTTTCTTT. It specifies CASSVGGGPLNTEAFF.

This clonotype came up many times. This CDR3 is CASSYTGVPSSGNTIYF. CDR3 bases: TGTGCCAGCAGCTACACAGGGGTCCCGAGCTCTGGAAACACCATATATTTT. The V and J genes are TRBV7-2 and TRBJ1-3; 7 bases match TRBD1. Germline V gene data show CDR1 as SGHTA and CDR2 as FQGNSA. V was pared by 4 bases and J by 0 bases, with 9 bases of the junction left unmatched. This CDR3 has 17 amino acids.

In this sample, this clonotype turned up many times. The V call is TRBV20-1, the J call TRBJ1-2, with a weak D call TRBD1 (6 bases). Per germline, CDR1 DFQATT and CDR2 SNEGSKA (reference sequence). The germline V and J ends were trimmed by 6 bases and 5 bases, with 16 bases remaining between them. This CDR3 is built from 13 residues. The CDR3 is CSAKGTNEYGYTF. The DNA for the CDR3 is TGCAGTGCCAAGGGGACAAACGAATATGGCTACACCTTC.

There are many counts of this clonotype. The V and J genes are TRBV20-1 and TRBJ2-1; 15 bases line up with TRBD2. Germline trimming cut 1 base from V and 12 bases from J; bases unmatched to any gene: 4. The CDR3 runs 14 residues. In germline, CDR1 is DFQATT, CDR2 SNEGSKA (reference sequence). CDR3 in amino acids: CSARGTSGGEGQFF. The DNA for the CDR3 is TGCAGTGCTAGAGGGACTAGCGGGGGGGAGGGGCAGTTCTTC.

The table lists this clonotype with a few counts. The V call is TRBV3-1, the J call TRBJ2-7, with TRBD1 matching over 8 bases. J gave up 3 bases and V 5 bases, and 3 bases lay outside the gene matches. The CDR3 consists of 13 residues. Germline V gene data show CDR1 as LGHDT and CDR2 as YNNKEL (reference sequence). CDR3 sequence: CASSNDRGYEQYF. The CDR3 DNA sequence: TGTGCCAGCAGCAACGACAGGGGCTACGAGCAGTACTTC.

This clonotype is termed medium-sized (0.01 to 0.1%). The chain carries TRBV20-1 and TRBJ2-3; D gene ambiguous. Between the trimmed V and J ends, which lost 5 bases and 8 bases, there was a span of 11 bases. Germline V gives CDR1 DFQATT, CDR2 SNEGSKA (reference sequence). The CDR3 totals 11 residues. CDR3 DNA sequence: TGCAGTGCTCCCGGAGTTGGTACGCAGTATTTT. It codes for CSAPGVGTQYF.

V gene TRBV14 combines with J gene TRBJ2-1; 9 nucleotides align to TRBD2. J gave up 5 bases and V 1 base, and 9 bases lay outside the gene matches. CDR1 SGHDN and CDR2 FVKESK come from the germline V gene. The CDR3 extends over 17 amino acids. DNA for the CDR3: TGTGCCAGCAGCCAAGTAGTTACGCTAGCGGGACACAATGAGCAGTTCTTC. Protein product: CASSQVVTLAGHNEQFF.

This clonotype occurred many times. This chain uses TRBV28 with TRBJ2-3, with D tentatively TRBD2 (6 bases). Per germline, CDR1 MDHEN and CDR2 SYDVKM. V was clipped by 2 bases and J by 6 bases, with 15 bases between them. The CDR3 contains 15 residues. This CDR3 is CASSLGSGLWDTQYF. In DNA form, the CDR3 reads TGTGCCAGCAGTTTAGGCAGCGGGTTGTGGGATACGCAGTATTTT.

In this sample, this clonotype turned up many times. CDR3 sequence reads: CATSRADRGSGANVLTF. In nucleotides, the CDR3 is TGTGCCACCAGCAGAGCGGACAGGGGGTCTGGGGCCAACGTCCTGACTTTC. V is TRBV15 and J is TRBJ2-6; 10 bases are a match to TRBD1. From germline, CDR1 is LNHNV and CDR2 YYDKDF (reference sequence). The CDR3 is 17 amino acids. V gave up 1 base and J gave up 1 base; unmatched junction bases: 1.

This clonotype appeared many times. CDR3 DNA: TGTGCCAGCATGGGAACCCGGGGGGCTCAGCCCCAGCATTTT. Translating gives CASMGTRGAQPQHF. V usage is TRBV6-1 and J usage is TRBJ1-5; a possible D gene is TRBD1 (6 bases). Germline lookup yields CDR1 MNHNS and CDR2 SASEGT. The CDR3 contains 14 residues. Trimming took off 7 bases at V and 6 bases at J, with 16 bases between the two ends.

This clonotype was recorded at least ten times. This chain links TRBV15 with TRBJ2-7; the match to TRBD1 covers 11 bases. Trimming took 4 bases from V and 1 from J; bases not matched to a gene: 3. CDR3 length: 15 amino acids. Germline V gives CDR1 LNHNV, CDR2 YYDKDF (reference sequence). The CDR3 DNA reads TGTGCCACCAGCACCGGGACAGGGGGATCCTACGAGCAGTACTTC. Translated: CATSTGTGGSYEQYF.